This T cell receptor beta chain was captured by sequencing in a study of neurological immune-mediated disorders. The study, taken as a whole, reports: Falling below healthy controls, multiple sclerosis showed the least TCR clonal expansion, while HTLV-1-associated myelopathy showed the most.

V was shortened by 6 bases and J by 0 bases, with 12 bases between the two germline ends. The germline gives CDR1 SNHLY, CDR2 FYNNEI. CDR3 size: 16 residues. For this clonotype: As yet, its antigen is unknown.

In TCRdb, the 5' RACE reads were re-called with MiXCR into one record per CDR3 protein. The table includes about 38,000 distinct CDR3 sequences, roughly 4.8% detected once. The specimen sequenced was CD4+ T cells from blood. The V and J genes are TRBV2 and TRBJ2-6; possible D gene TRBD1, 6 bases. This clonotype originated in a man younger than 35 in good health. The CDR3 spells CASSGQRFSGANVLTF. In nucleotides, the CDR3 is TGTGCCAGCAGCGGACAGAGATTCTCTGGGGCCAACGTCCTGACTTTC.